This T cell receptor (beta chain) was sequenced during a study of identifying expanded T cells in peripheral blood. Study-wide points: Variance in clone template counts between two-week samples significantly increased with total template count across all healthy donors. Over around two and four weeks, about 15 and 18 clones changed, versus 1.2 between replicates.

During the collection period, no donor immune events like infections were recorded. The CDR3 spans 14 residues. Trimming took 0 bases from V and 9 from J, leaving 9 bases between them. Germline CDR1 SGHNT, CDR2 YENEEA. The data were produced by immunoSEQ multiplex PCR, yet TCRdb's version contains in-frame clones alone and is incomplete. Among roughly 90,000 clones listed, about 85% were seen once. Comments on this clone: Its specificity is not known.

This chain links TRBV11-3 with TRBJ1-6, with D maybe TRBD1 (5 bases). The sample taken for sequencing was blood. This sequence was found in a person between 18 and 75 years old in good health. The CDR3 nucleotides read TGTGCCAGCAGCTTAGACAGGGTTGGTTCACCCCTCCACTTT. The encoded protein is CASSLDRVGSPLHF.